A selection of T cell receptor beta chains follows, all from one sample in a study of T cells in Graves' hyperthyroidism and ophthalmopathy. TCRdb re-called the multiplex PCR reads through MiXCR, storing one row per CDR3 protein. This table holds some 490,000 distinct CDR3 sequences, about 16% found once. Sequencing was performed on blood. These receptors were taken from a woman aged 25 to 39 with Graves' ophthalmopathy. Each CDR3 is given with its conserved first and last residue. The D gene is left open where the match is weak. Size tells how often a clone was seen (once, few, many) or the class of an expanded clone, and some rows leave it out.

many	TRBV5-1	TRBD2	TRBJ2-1	CASRAGVYNEQFF
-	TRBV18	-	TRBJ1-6	CASSPPGLVNSPLHF
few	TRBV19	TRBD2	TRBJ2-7	CASSFTGTRDYEQYF
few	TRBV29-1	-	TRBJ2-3	CSVVPGLHTDTQYF
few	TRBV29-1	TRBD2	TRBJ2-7	CSVESGSGYEQYF
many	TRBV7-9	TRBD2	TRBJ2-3	CASSPRRGLAGIQSTDTQYF
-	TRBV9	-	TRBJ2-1	CASSVDGPGEQFF
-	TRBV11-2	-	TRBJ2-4	CASSSPGLAKNIQYF
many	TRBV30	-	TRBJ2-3	CAWGEGAVSTDTQYF
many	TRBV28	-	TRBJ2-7	CASSRGGPYEQYF
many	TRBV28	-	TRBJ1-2	CASSLEGFPFYGYTF
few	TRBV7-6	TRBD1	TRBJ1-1	CASSVKTGANTEAFF
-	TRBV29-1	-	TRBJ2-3	CSVVPRTSPDTQYF
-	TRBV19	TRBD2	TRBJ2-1	CASRSGLAGVNEQFF
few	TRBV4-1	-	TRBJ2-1	CASKGRGYYNEQFF
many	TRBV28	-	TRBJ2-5	CASSRETQYF
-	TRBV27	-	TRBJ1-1	CASSLGWGGSEAFF
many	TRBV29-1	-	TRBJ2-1	CSVGEDSGYEQFF
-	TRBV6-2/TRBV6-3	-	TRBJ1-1	CASRRDGGTEAFF
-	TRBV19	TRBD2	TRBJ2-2	CASSRTSGLTGELFF
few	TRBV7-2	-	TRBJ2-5	CASSRSAGPETQYF
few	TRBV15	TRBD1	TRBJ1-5	CATSRDWDRSNQPQHF
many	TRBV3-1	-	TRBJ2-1	CASSQDGVAGNEQFF
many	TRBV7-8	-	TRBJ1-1	CASSRPSGGVLEAFF
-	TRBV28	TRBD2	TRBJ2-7	CASRVSGRGEQYF
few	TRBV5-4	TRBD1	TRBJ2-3	CASSLDRGFTDTQYF
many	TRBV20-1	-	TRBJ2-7	CSAGDGTSPLYEQYF
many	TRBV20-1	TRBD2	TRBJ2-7	CSANIGLVASYEQYF
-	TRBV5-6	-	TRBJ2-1	CASSSQGLPGEQFF
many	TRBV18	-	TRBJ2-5	CASSPPAGWETQYF
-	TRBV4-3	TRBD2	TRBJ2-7	CASRYTSGGTYEQYF
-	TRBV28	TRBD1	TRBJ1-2	CASSFRGLGYTF
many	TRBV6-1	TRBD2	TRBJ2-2	CASNGLAGTGELFF
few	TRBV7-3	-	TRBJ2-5	CASSLRGGHPQETQYF
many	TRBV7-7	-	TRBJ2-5	CASSFNFQETQYF
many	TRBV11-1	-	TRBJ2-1	CASSSEYNEQFF
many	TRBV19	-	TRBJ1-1	CASKQAVGGTEAFF
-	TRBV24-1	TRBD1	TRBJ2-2	CATSGTGTGDDGELFF
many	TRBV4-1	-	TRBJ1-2	CASSQEEGRGGYTF
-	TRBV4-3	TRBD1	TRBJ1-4	CASSQARGTGDEKLFF